These 20 T cell receptor beta chains were all obtained from the same sample, sequenced in a study of shared clonotypes between healthy human individuals. TCRdb's table, derived via immunoSEQ multiplex PCR, lists solely in-frame clones and lacks some. The profile shows 2 million to 2.5 million clones, 85% to 95% of them singletons. Sequencing input: naive CD4+ T cells from PBMCs. Described subset: CD45RA+ positively selected. All receptors derive from a man aged 18 to 35 in good health. Some clones in this sample may be carry-over from other donors' samples.

V is TRBV25-1 and J is TRBJ2-7, with 8 bases that match TRBD1. The CDR3 is made up of 17 amino acids. The V segment lost 9 bases and the J segment 0 bases; nucleotides outside the gene matches: 16. The germline gives CDR1 MGHDK, CDR2 SYGVNS. The CDR3 coding sequence is TGTGCCAGTGCCTCTGGGACAGGAACACCCTCCTCCTACGAGCAGTACTTC. Encoded protein: CASASGTGTPSSYEQYF.

This rearrangement joins TRBV29-1 to TRBJ1-1, with a tentative D call TRBD1 (5 bases). Germline-derived CDR1 and CDR2 are SQVTM and ANQGSEA. The CDR3 covers 15 residues. Deletions cut 1 base from V and 3 bases from J, with 15 bases between. CDR3 loop: CSVEGNGGFDTEAFF. In DNA form, the CDR3 reads TGCAGCGTTGAAGGTAATGGGGGGTTCGACACTGAAGCTTTCTTT.

The gene calls are TRBV13 and TRBJ1-3; 8 positions match TRBD1. This CDR3 has 20 amino acids. Losses at the gene ends were 5 bases for V and 0 bases for J; bases not matched to a gene: 18. The germline gives CDR1 PRHDT, CDR2 FYEKMQ (reference sequence). The CDR3 region has the DNA TGTGCCAGCAGCAAAACAGGGGGGCCTTTTCCTGAATTCTCTGGAAACACCATATATTTT. Its protein is CASSKTGGPFPEFSGNTIYF.

V and J are TRBV6-6 and TRBJ1-3, with no clear D. This CDR3 has 12 residues. Trimming cost V 6 bases and J 2 bases, with 5 bases left between them. Per germline, CDR1 MNHNY and CDR2 SVGAGI (reference sequence). As DNA, the CDR3 is TGTGCCAGCAGGGTCGCTGGAAACACCATATATTTT. Amino acid sequence: CASRVAGNTIYF.

This clone is a singleton in its sample. The chain employs TRBV9 and TRBJ2-1; no clear D gene. CDR3 length equals 13 residues. The V and J ends lost 0 bases and 8 bases respectively, with 9 bases between them. CDR1 is SGDLS and CDR2 is YYNGEE in the germline V gene. The DNA of the CDR3 is TGTGCCAGCAGCGTAGTCTCATCCGATGAGCAGTTCTTC. Translated, it gives CASSVVSSDEQFF.

With regard to this clone: Other nucleotide sequences from this sample produce the same CDR3. The chain has TRBV5-6 and TRBJ2-5; 7 bases are shared with TRBD1. Losses at the gene ends were 1 base for V and 5 bases for J; bases not matched to a gene: 2. Germline lookup yields CDR1 SGHDT and CDR2 YYEEEE. The CDR3 extends over 13 amino acids. The chain's CDR3 is CASSLRGQETQYF. The CDR3 DNA sequence: TGTGCCAGCAGCTTGAGGGGGCAGGAGACCCAGTACTTC.

This clone was recorded only once. The J gene is TRBJ1-5, the V gene TRBV10-3; no clear D. V shed 3 bases and J shed 6 bases, with 18 bases lying between them. The CDR3 sequence is 16 residues long. CDR1 is ENHRY, CDR2 SYGVKD, per germline. As DNA, the CDR3 is TGTGCCATCAGTGATAACATAGGGCAGAAGGGTCAGCCCCAGCATTTT. Amino acids: CAISDNIGQKGQPQHF.

Points on this clone: This specimen includes other DNA sequences encoding the same CDR3. The V call is TRBV5-4, the J call TRBJ1-1; 7 nucleotides agree with TRBD1. The length of the CDR3 is 14 residues. Germline CDR1 SGHNT, CDR2 YYREEE (reference sequence). J was trimmed by 0 bases and V by 2 bases; bases with no gene match: 1. The CDR3 region is CASSFDRVNTEAFF. The CDR3 DNA is TGTGCCAGCAGCTTTGACAGGGTGAACACTGAAGCTTTCTTT.

This chain's CDR3 is CASSSPGQVDTQYF. DNA of the CDR3: TGTGCCAGCAGCTCCCCCGGGCAAGTCGATACGCAGTATTTT. The chain recombines TRBV28 with TRBJ2-3, with D unresolved. Germline-derived CDR1 and CDR2 are MDHEN and SYDVKM. The CDR3 totals 14 residues. V was shortened by 6 bases and J by 6 bases, with 16 bases between the two germline ends.

This clone was seen more than once but under ten times. The J gene is TRBJ1-2, the V gene TRBV5-4; unclear D gene. The CDR3 has 14 residues. Germline CDR1 and CDR2: SGHNT and YYREEE (reference sequence). V gave up 5 bases and J gave up 0 bases, with 11 bases separating them. The CDR3 DNA reads TGTGCCAGCAGTAAGAGTATAGCTAACTATGGCTACACCTTC. The encoded protein is CASSKSIANYGYTF.

The chain carries TRBV27 and TRBJ1-1, with D possibly TRBD1 on 5 matching bases. CDR3 length: 14 residues. The V gene's germline CDR1 is MNHEY and CDR2 SMNVEV (reference sequence). Trimming took off 6 bases at V and 0 bases at J, with 11 bases between the two ends. The DNA for the CDR3 is TGTGCCAGCAGATACCGGGGCCTGAACACTGAAGCTTTCTTT. It encodes CASRYRGLNTEAFF.

V is TRBV29-1 and J is TRBJ2-7, with 11 bases aligning to TRBD1. The trim removed 3 bases at V and 7 bases at J, leaving 5 bases unmatched. This CDR3 region has 13 residues. CDR1 and CDR2 from the germline V gene are SQVTM and ANQGSEA. The CDR3: CSVEVDRGREQYF. In nucleotides, the CDR3 is TGCAGCGTTGAGGTGGACAGGGGGCGGGAGCAGTACTTC.

V and J are TRBV5-5 and TRBJ1-1, with 8 nucleotides matching TRBD1. This CDR3 is built from 15 residues. Germline V CDR1 and CDR2: SGHKS, YYEKEE (reference sequence). The V and J ends lost 3 bases and 0 bases, in that order; junction bases with no gene match: 4. The CDR3 coding sequence is TGTGCCAGCAGCTCGTGGACAGGGATGAACACTGAAGCTTTCTTT. The encoded protein is CASSSWTGMNTEAFF.

The V call is TRBV30, the J call TRBJ1-3; no clear D gene. V gave up 7 bases and J gave up 0 bases, with 19 bases separating them. CDR1 and CDR2 from the germline V gene are GTSNPN and SVGIG (reference sequence). This CDR3 comprises 16 residues. CDR3 DNA sequence: TGTGCCTCCCGCCGGGCATCAACCATCTCTGGAAACACCATATATTTT. Its translation is CASRRASTISGNTIYF.

This clone has a single count. The same CDR3 arises from other DNA sequences in this sample as well. The chain recombines TRBV7-6 with TRBJ2-3; D uncertain. This CDR3 comprises 11 residues. Germline V gene lookup returns CDR1 SGHVS and CDR2 FNYEAQ. Trimming took off 2 bases at V and 9 bases at J, with 6 bases between the two ends. DNA for the CDR3: TGTGCCAGCAGCTTAAGTGACACGCAGTATTTT. Encoded protein: CASSLSDTQYF.

The CDR3 region is CASSLLGQKTNYGYTF. CDR3 nucleotide sequence: TGTGCCAGCAGCCTCCTGGGACAGAAAACTAACTATGGCTACACCTTC. The chain joins TRBV2 to TRBJ1-2; TRBD1 matches 7 bases. Germline CDR1 SNHLY, CDR2 FYNNEI. This CDR3 has 16 residues. V shed 6 bases, J shed 0 bases, and the junction held 10 bases outside the gene matches.

V usage is TRBV5-5 and J usage is TRBJ1-1; D is uncertain. V lost 3 bases, J lost 11 bases, and 20 bases lay in between. The V gene's germline CDR1 is SGHKS and CDR2 YYEKEE (reference sequence). The CDR3 has 14 amino acids. The DNA for the CDR3 is TGTGCCAGCAGCTCTCCGGGAGCCTGGAGGGCGGCTTTCTTT. Translating gives CASSSPGAWRAAFF.

This clone has just a few counts. Other DNA sequences in this sample translate to the same CDR3. The V gene is TRBV5-1, the J gene TRBJ1-1; D not certain. The CDR3 is 11 amino acids. V lost 2 bases, J lost 4 bases, and 3 bases lay in between. The V gene's germline CDR1 is SGHRS and CDR2 YFSETQ. The CDR3 DNA reads as TGCGCCAGCAGCTTCGGCACTGAAGCTTTCTTT. Translation gives CASSFGTEAFF.

Details on this clone: Additional DNA sequences in this sample encode the identical CDR3. This rearrangement joins TRBV11-2 to TRBJ2-1; weak D call: TRBD2 (5 bases). The germline CDR1 and CDR2 sequences are SGHAT and FQNNGV. This CDR3 is 13 amino acids long. Trimming removed 1 base at V and 5 bases at J, with 6 bases between. Written as DNA, the CDR3 is TGTGCCAGCAGCTTAGGACTAAACAATGAGCAGTTCTTC. It translates to CASSLGLNNEQFF.

CDR3 protein: CASSSVGNTIYF. The CDR3 DNA follows: TGTGCCAGCAGTTCGGTTGGCAACACCATATATTTT. The rearrangement uses TRBV6-5 and TRBJ1-3, with D hard to call. Trimming took off 4 bases at V and 7 bases at J, with 8 bases between the two ends. Germline V gene data show CDR1 as MNHEY and CDR2 as SVGAGI. The CDR3 covers 12 residues.